A selection of T cell receptor beta chains follows, all from one sample in a study of regulatory T cells in long-lasting Graves disease. A single record per CDR3 protein comes from TCRdb applying MiXCR to the multiplex PCR reads. The sample has some 440,000 distinct CDR3 sequences, about 20% seen once. Material: peripheral blood mononuclear cells (PBMCs), obtained when the disease was refractory, from a patient treated with antithyroid drugs. Source of these receptors: a female donor with Graves disease. The CDR3 runs from the conserved cysteine through the conserved F or W. The order of the fields is clone size, CDR3 length, J gene, V gene, D gene, CDR3 protein, CDR3 DNA. The D gene is left open where the match is weak. Expanded clones get a size class; other rows say once, few or many, or leave the size out.

NA | 13 | TRBJ1-1 | TRBV7-9 | NA | CASSWDTNTEAFF | TGTGCCAGCAGTTGGGACACAAACACTGAAGCTTTCTTT
few | 14 | TRBJ2-5 | TRBV20-1 | NA | CSARDDRVGETQYF | TGCAGTGCTAGAGATGACCGGGTTGGTGAGACCCAGTACTTC
few | 15 | TRBJ2-5 | TRBV14 | NA | CASSPRGPRWETQYF | TGTGCCAGCAGCCCCAGGGGCCCTCGGTGGGAGACCCAGTACTTC
few | 17 | TRBJ1-2 | TRBV6-1 | NA | CASSEGGSGQYNYGYTF | TGTGCCAGCAGTGAAGGGGGGAGTGGACAATATAACTATGGCTACACCTTC
NA | 14 | TRBJ2-7 | TRBV5-1 | NA | CASSAGDSGLEQYF | TGCGCCAGCAGCGCCGGGGATAGCGGTCTCGAGCAGTACTTC
few | 13 | TRBJ1-2 | TRBV7-9 | TRBD1 | CASSLATGDGYTF | TGTGCCAGCAGCTTAGCGACAGGGGATGGCTACACCTTC
NA | 19 | TRBJ2-1 | TRBV3-1 | TRBD2 | CASSQVPSGLAGSYNEQFF | TGTGCCAGCAGCCAGGTCCCATCTGGACTAGCGGGATCCTACAATGAGCAGTTCTTC
few | 14 | TRBJ1-1 | TRBV19 | NA | CASSIGYMNTEAFF | TGTGCCAGTAGTATTGGCTACATGAACACTGAAGCTTTCTTT
many | 17 | TRBJ1-4 | TRBV28 | TRBD1 | CASSLFHPGTGNEKLFF | TGTGCCAGCAGTTTATTTCACCCCGGGACAGGGAATGAAAAACTGTTTTTT
few | 14 | TRBJ2-7 | TRBV7-8 | TRBD2 | CASSLSGRVGEQYF | TGTGCCAGCAGCTTAAGCGGGAGGGTGGGCGAGCAGTACTTC
many | 13 | TRBJ1-1 | TRBV28 | TRBD1 | CASLGGEVTEAFF | TGTGCCAGCCTAGGGGGCGAGGTCACTGAAGCTTTCTTT
many | 14 | TRBJ1-1 | TRBV18 | NA | CASSPPQKNTEAFF | TGTGCCAGCTCACCCCCACAGAAGAACACTGAAGCTTTCTTT
many | 18 | TRBJ1-2 | TRBV19 | TRBD1 | CASSSPRDRGRLTHGYTF | TGTGCCAGTAGTTCCCCCCGGGACAGGGGGCGCTTAACTCATGGCTACACCTTC
many | 16 | TRBJ1-5 | TRBV12-3/TRBV12-4 | NA | CASSRDLSGTHQPQHF | TGTGCCAGCAGTAGGGACCTATCGGGGACCCATCAGCCCCAGCATTTT
few | 13 | TRBJ2-5 | TRBV24-1 | NA | CATSVVGQETQYF | TGTGCCACCAGTGTAGTGGGTCAAGAGACCCAGTACTTC
NA | 14 | TRBJ2-6 | TRBV7-3 | NA | CASSSESGANVLTF | TGTGCCAGCAGCTCAGAGTCTGGGGCCAACGTCCTGACTTTC
NA | 17 | TRBJ2-3 | TRBV6-2/TRBV6-3 | TRBD2 | CASRSLTSGLSKDTQYF | TGTGCCAGCAGGTCCCTTACTAGCGGGCTATCTAAAGATACGCAGTATTTT
NA | 13 | TRBJ2-5 | TRBV27 | NA | CASSLGVAETQYF | TGTGCCAGCAGTTTAGGAGTAGCGGAGACCCAGTACTTC
many | 13 | TRBJ1-5 | TRBV2 | NA | CASREGSNQPQHF | TGTGCCAGCAGGGAGGGGAGCAATCAGCCCCAGCATTTT
many | 15 | TRBJ2-2 | TRBV28 | NA | CASRQPVRNTGELFF | TGTGCCAGCAGACAACCTGTCCGGAACACCGGGGAGCTGTTTTTT
NA | 15 | TRBJ2-1 | TRBV6-1 | NA | CASSGRHWDYNEQFF | TGTGCCAGCAGCGGACGTCATTGGGACTACAATGAGCAGTTCTTC
many | 15 | TRBJ1-5 | TRBV2 | NA | CASSVGGHSNQPQHF | TGTGCCAGCAGTGTTGGGGGGCATAGCAATCAGCCCCAGCATTTT
few | 15 | TRBJ1-1 | TRBV4-3 | NA | CASSQDYTSEPEAFF | TGCGCCAGCAGCCAAGATTACACGTCTGAGCCTGAAGCTTTCTTT
NA | 13 | TRBJ1-5 | TRBV12-3/TRBV12-4 | NA | CASTGGQFQPQHF | TGTGCCAGCACCGGGGGGCAGTTTCAGCCCCAGCATTTT
NA | 13 | TRBJ2-7 | TRBV5-1 | NA | CASSGVPSYEQYF | TGCGCCAGCAGTGGAGTTCCCTCCTACGAGCAGTACTTC
NA | 14 | TRBJ2-7 | TRBV28 | TRBD2 | CTSSYETSGSEQYF | TGTACCAGCAGTTACGAAACTAGCGGGAGCGAGCAGTACTTC
many | 12 | TRBJ1-1 | TRBV7-2 | NA | CASSSNENEAFF | TGTGCCAGCAGTTCGAATGAGAATGAAGCTTTCTTT
NA | 12 | TRBJ2-7 | TRBV7-8 | NA | CASSSMRSEQYF | TGTGCCAGCAGCTCGATGAGATCCGAGCAGTACTTC